This TCR beta chain derives from a study of control samples from healthy donors and cancer patients. Profiling relied on immunoSEQ multiplex PCR, and the TCRdb table lists in-frame clones only, not all of them. This sample yields 50,000 or so clones, of which about 94% are seen a single time; around 22% belongs to the top ten. This clone was detected only once. Sequenced input: PBMCs. The TCR originated in a woman between 50 and 59 years old with head and neck cancer.

The CDR3 region has the DNA TGTGCCAGCAATTTACTGGGAGGGGTCACCGGGGAGCTGTTTTTT. Protein product: CASNLLGGVTGELFF. The V gene is TRBV6-5, the J gene TRBJ2-2; TRBD2 agrees at 7 bases. The CDR3 runs to 15 residues. The V and J ends lost 7 bases and 4 bases, in that order; junction bases with no gene match: 9. CDR1 is MNHEY and CDR2 is SVGAGI in the germline V gene.